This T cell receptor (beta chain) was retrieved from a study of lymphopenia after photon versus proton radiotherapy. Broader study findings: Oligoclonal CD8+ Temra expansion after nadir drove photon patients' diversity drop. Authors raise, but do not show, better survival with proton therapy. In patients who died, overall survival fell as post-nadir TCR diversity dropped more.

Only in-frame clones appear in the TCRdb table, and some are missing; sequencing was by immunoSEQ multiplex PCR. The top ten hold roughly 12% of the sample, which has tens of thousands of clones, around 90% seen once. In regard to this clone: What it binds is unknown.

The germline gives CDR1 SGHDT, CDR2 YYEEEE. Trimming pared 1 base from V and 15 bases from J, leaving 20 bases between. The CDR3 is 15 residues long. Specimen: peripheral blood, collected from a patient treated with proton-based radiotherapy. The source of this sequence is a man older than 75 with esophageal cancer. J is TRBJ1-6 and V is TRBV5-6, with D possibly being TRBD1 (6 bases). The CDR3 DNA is TGTGCCAGCAGCTTGCTAATGGACAGCGAGTCAGTCCTCCACTTT. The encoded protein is CASSLLMDSESVLHF.